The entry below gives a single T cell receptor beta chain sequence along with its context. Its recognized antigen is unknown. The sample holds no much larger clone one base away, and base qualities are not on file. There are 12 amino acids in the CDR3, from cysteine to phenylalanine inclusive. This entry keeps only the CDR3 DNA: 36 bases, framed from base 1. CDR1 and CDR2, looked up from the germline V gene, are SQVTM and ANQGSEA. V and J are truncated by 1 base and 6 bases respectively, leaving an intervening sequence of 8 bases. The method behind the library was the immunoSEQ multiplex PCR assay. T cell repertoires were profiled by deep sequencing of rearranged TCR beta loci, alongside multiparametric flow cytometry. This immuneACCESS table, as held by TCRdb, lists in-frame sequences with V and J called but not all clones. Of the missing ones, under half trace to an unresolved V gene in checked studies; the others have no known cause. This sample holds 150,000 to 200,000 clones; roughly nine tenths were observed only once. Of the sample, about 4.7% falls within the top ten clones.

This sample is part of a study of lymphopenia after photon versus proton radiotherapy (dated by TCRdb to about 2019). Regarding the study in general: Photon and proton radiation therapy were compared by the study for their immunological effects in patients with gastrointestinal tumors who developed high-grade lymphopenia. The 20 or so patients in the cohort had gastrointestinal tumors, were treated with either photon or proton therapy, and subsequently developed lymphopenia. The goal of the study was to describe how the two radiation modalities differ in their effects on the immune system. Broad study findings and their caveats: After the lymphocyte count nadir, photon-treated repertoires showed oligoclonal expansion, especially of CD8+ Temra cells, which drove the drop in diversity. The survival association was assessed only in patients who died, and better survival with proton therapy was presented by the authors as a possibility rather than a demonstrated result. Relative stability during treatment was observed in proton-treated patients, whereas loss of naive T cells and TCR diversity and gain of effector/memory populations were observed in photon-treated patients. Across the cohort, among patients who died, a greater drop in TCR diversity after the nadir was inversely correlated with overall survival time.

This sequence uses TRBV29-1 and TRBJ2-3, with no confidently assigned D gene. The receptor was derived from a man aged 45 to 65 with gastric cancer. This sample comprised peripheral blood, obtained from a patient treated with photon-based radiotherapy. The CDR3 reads CSVEVPRDTQYF. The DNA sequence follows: TGCAGCGTTGAAGTGCCTCGCGATACGCAGTATTTT.